This note documents a single T cell receptor beta chain sequence. The junction departs from the called germline gene at one end, perhaps through a read error. Profiles of TCR beta VDJ and CDR3 were generated from a genomic DNA template. One entry per CDR3 protein results from TCRdb running MiXCR on the reads. The sample has over 150,000 distinct CDR3 sequences; about two thirds are singletons. The source of the sample is a study of CD8+CD57+ T cells in acquired aplastic anemia. Study information: The study obtained an average of about 3.1 ug of DNA from sorted CD4+ and CD8+ cells.

Germline V gene sequence: CDR1 LNHNV, CDR2 YYDKDF (reference sequence). The CDR3 has 13 amino acids. By flow cytometry, patients selected for sequencing had shown an expansion of CD8+CD57+ cells. Sequencing was done on a sample of sorted CD4+, CD8+, or CD8+CD57+ T cells (not recorded which) from PBMCs. V is TRBV15 and J is TRBJ1-2, with 9 bases lining up with TRBD1. The receptor comes from a human donor with aplastic anemia. The CDR3 reads CATSKNRGPGYTF. The CDR3 DNA is TGTGCCACAAGCAAAAACAGGGGGCCTGGCTACACCTTC.